The 16 T cell receptor beta chains in this list originate from one sample, sequenced in a study of T cell clones after liver transplantation. Only in-frame clones appear in the TCRdb table, and some are missing; sequencing was by immunoSEQ multiplex PCR. Among approximately 75,000 clones listed, about four fifths were seen once. The source material was CD4+ T cells from blood, sampled 12 months after liver transplant. The receptors come from a human patient who received a liver transplant. A subset of T cells may come from the graft donor.

The V gene is TRBV5-1, the J gene TRBJ2-3; 12 bases match TRBD2. The CDR3 is 11 amino acids. Germline trimming cut 9 bases from V and 15 bases from J; bases unmatched to any gene: 8. Germline-derived CDR1 and CDR2 are SGHRS and YFSETQ. CDR3: CANSSGRAPYF. Here the CDR3 DNA reads TGCGCCAATTCTAGCGGGAGGGCCCCCTATTTT.

This chain links TRBV4-3 with TRBJ2-7, with D tentatively TRBD2 (6 bases). CDR1 LGHNA and CDR2 YSLEER come from the germline V gene. The CDR3 sequence is 15 residues long. Trimming removed 0 bases at V and 2 bases at J, with 11 bases between. The chain's CDR3 is CASSQEPGDAYEQYF. CDR3 bases: TGCGCCAGCAGCCAAGAGCCGGGGGACGCCTACGAGCAGTACTTC.

CDR3 residues: CASSLTASGANVLTF. The CDR3 DNA reads as TGTGCCAGCAGCTTAACGGCTTCTGGGGCCAACGTCCTGACTTTC. The gene calls are TRBV7-9 and TRBJ2-6; D remains unclear. Germline V lookup: CDR1 SEHNR, CDR2 FQNEAQ (reference sequence). The CDR3 runs 15 residues. V was clipped by 2 bases and J by 1 base, with 6 bases between them.

The chain combines TRBV9 with TRBJ2-5; 11 positions match TRBD2. The CDR3 length is 16 residues. Germline assignment: CDR1 SGDLS and CDR2 YYNGEE. The trim removed 0 bases at V and 1 base at J, leaving 2 bases unmatched. The CDR3 sequence: CASSVGSGRAQETQYF. The CDR3, as DNA: TGTGCCAGCAGCGTAGGTAGCGGGAGGGCCCAAGAGACCCAGTACTTC.

In nucleotides, the CDR3 is TGTGCCAGCAGGCGGGACAAGACCTATCAGCCCCAGCATTTT. Translating it yields CASRRDKTYQPQHF. The rearrangement joins TRBV2 to TRBJ1-5; tentative D call: TRBD1 (6 bases). V lost 6 bases, J lost 5 bases, and 14 bases lay in between. Germline V gene lookup returns CDR1 SNHLY and CDR2 FYNNEI. The CDR3 is made up of 14 amino acids.

CDR3 sequence (DNA): TGTGCCAGCAGTTTGGCCTGGAGACGGCAGAACACTGAAGCTTTCTTT. Its protein product is CASSLAWRRQNTEAFF. The chain employs TRBV28 and TRBJ1-1; no firm D call. Germline CDR1 reads MDHEN; CDR2 reads SYDVKM. Trimming stripped 3 bases from V and 1 base from J, with 15 bases between. CDR3 length: 16 residues.

This clone occurred once. The chain combines TRBV28 with TRBJ1-1, with unresolved D. Germline CDR1 reads MDHEN; CDR2 reads SYDVKM. V dropped 2 bases and J dropped 10 bases, with 8 bases sitting between them. This CDR3 spans 11 amino acids. The DNA of the CDR3 is TGTGCCAGCAGTTTAATCTCGCGAGCTTTCTTT. Protein sequence: CASSLISRAFF.

This chain joins TRBV7-6 and TRBJ2-1; D is possibly TRBD2 (6 bases). Germline loops: CDR1 SGHVS, CDR2 FNYEAQ. Trimming shortened V by 2 bases and J by 0 bases, and 11 bases separated the two germline ends. CDR3 length: 16 residues. CDR3 sequence reads: CASSLSGGSSYNEQFF. Here the CDR3 DNA reads TGTGCCAGCAGCTTATCTGGAGGGAGCTCCTACAATGAGCAGTTCTTC.

The chain uses TRBV29-1 and TRBJ2-5; possible D gene TRBD2, 6 bases. In germline, CDR1 is SQVTM, CDR2 ANQGSEA. The V and J ends lost 4 bases and 2 bases respectively, with 17 bases between them. The length of the CDR3 is 15 residues. CDR3 sequence: CSVGWSSGRQETQYF. In nucleotides, the CDR3 is TGCAGCGTTGGATGGAGTAGCGGCAGGCAAGAGACCCAGTACTTC.

The rearrangement uses TRBV2 and TRBJ2-6; weak D call: TRBD2 (6 bases). Trimming took off 6 bases at V and 0 bases at J, with 6 bases between the two ends. The CDR3 extends over 14 amino acids. Germline CDR1 and CDR2: SNHLY and FYNNEI. As DNA, the CDR3 is TGTGCCAGCAGGGAGGGCTCTGGGGCCAACGTCCTGACTTTC. This codes for CASREGSGANVLTF.

This clone showed up just a few times. This chain joins TRBV28 and TRBJ1-5, with unresolved D. Germline CDR1 reads MDHEN; CDR2 reads SYDVKM. The CDR3 runs 14 residues. V lost 2 bases and J 7 bases, leaving 12 bases between the germline ends. The DNA for the CDR3 is TGTGCCAGCAGTTTACCGGGGTCCGGCCAGCCCCAGCATTTT. Amino acid sequence: CASSLPGSGQPQHF.

The rearrangement uses TRBV11-3 and TRBJ2-5; 9 nucleotides align to TRBD2. The V and J ends lost 1 base and 2 bases, in that order; junction bases with no gene match: 8. This CDR3 has 17 amino acids. From germline, CDR1 is SGHNT and CDR2 YENEEA. The CDR3 protein is CASSLGASGTPQETQYF. CDR3 DNA sequence: TGTGCCAGCAGCTTAGGGGCTAGCGGGACACCACAAGAGACCCAGTACTTC.

The V call is TRBV6-5, the J call TRBJ2-1; 10 positions match TRBD2. With V trimmed by 2 bases and J by 5 bases, 3 bases remained unmatched. The CDR3 totals 15 residues. Germline V gene sequence: CDR1 MNHEY, CDR2 SVGAGI. The CDR3: CASSYEREGNNEQFF. The CDR3 nucleotides read TGTGCCAGCAGTTACGAGCGGGAGGGGAACAATGAGCAGTTCTTC.

The V call is TRBV5-1, the J call TRBJ2-2, with 10 bases lining up with TRBD1. Germline CDR1 SGHRS, CDR2 YFSETQ. This CDR3 is 19 amino acids long. Germline trimming cut 2 bases from V and 4 bases from J; bases unmatched to any gene: 14. The CDR3 DNA reads as TGCGCCAGCAGCTTCTTAGGGACAGGGGCTTTCGAGGGCACCGGGGAGCTGTTTTTT. This codes for CASSFLGTGAFEGTGELFF.

V usage is TRBV5-1 and J usage is TRBJ2-2, with 8 bases that match TRBD1. The J segment lost 7 bases and the V segment lost 3 bases, leaving 8 bases of the junction unmatched. This CDR3 contains 15 residues. Germline CDR1 reads SGHRS; CDR2 reads YFSETQ. The CDR3 DNA reads as TGCGCCAGCAGCTCCGGACAGGGTAGTAACGGGGAGCTGTTTTTT. This translates into CASSSGQGSNGELFF.

This clone was seen only a few times. The CDR3 DNA reads as TGTGCCAGCGCGATTACCTACGAGCAGTACTTC. The encoded protein is CASAITYEQYF. The rearrangement links TRBV28 to TRBJ2-7; D not certain. CDR1 and CDR2 (germline): MDHEN, SYDVKM. This CDR3 has 11 amino acids. Trimming took 8 bases from V and 2 from J, leaving 7 bases between them.